The 16 T cell receptor beta chains below all came from one sample that was sequenced in a study of cytotoxic CD8 clonotypes in ibrutinib-treated CLL. The protocol was immunoSEQ multiplex PCR, while the TCRdb copy is restricted to in-frame clones and leaves out a portion. This repertoire shows approximately 140,000 clones, 70% to 80% found once; its top ten account for around 30%. The specimen was PBMCs, collected after 12 months of ibrutinib treatment. The receptors originated from a human donor with chronic lymphocytic leukemia.

As DNA, the CDR3 is TGTGCCAGCGGGCGGTCAGGGCAGACCGGGGAGCTGTTTTTT. This gives the protein CASGRSGQTGELFF. This rearrangement joins TRBV6-6 to TRBJ2-2; perhaps TRBD1 as D (5 bases). V was trimmed by 8 bases and J by 5 bases, leaving 15 bases between them. The CDR3 loop spans 14 amino acids. Per germline, CDR1 MNHNY and CDR2 SVGAGI (reference sequence).

The chain is built from TRBV11-2 and TRBJ2-5, with D uncertain. Germline loops: CDR1 SGHAT, CDR2 FQNNGV. This CDR3 comprises 14 residues. V lost 4 bases, J lost 3 bases, and 12 bases lay in between. CDR3 residues: CASSSLDGKETQYF. CDR3 coding DNA: TGTGCCAGCAGCTCACTCGACGGAAAAGAGACCCAGTACTTC.

The J gene is TRBJ2-7, the V gene TRBV5-6; D remains unclear. V lost 0 bases to trimming and J lost 6 bases, with 4 bases between them. The CDR3 is 11 amino acids. Per germline, CDR1 SGHDT and CDR2 YYEEEE. CDR3 coding DNA: TGTGCCAGCAGCTTGGATTCCGAGCAGTACTTC. This encodes CASSLDSEQYF.

This clone was detected a few times. Germline and junction disagree at one end, which may indicate a read error. The genes are TRBV5-1 and TRBJ2-1, with 11 nucleotides matching TRBD1. This CDR3 contains 16 residues. The V gene's germline CDR1 is SGHRS and CDR2 YFSETQ. CDR3 in DNA: TGCGCCAGCAGCTCCTGGACAGGGGGCTCCCACAATGAGCAGTTCTTC. Its protein is CASSSWTGGSHNEQFF. The whole variable domain, remainder taken from reference TRBV5-1 and TRBJ2-1, is KAGVTQTPRYLIKTRGQQVTLSCSPISGHRSVSWYQQTPGQGLQFLFEYFSETQRNKGNFPGRFSGRQFSNSRSEMNVSTLELGDSALYLCASSSWTGGSHNEQFFGPGTRLTVL.

The V gene is TRBV5-1, the J gene TRBJ2-2; TRBD1 or TRBD2 may be the D gene (5 bases each). The CDR3 contains 15 residues. Trimming removed 3 bases from V and 4 bases from J, with 13 bases in between. The V gene's germline CDR1 is SGHRS and CDR2 YFSETQ. CDR3 coding DNA: TGCGCCAGCAGCTCGGCATGGGGGTCCACCGGGGAGCTGTTTTTT. It is translated as CASSSAWGSTGELFF. Full variable domain (remainder filled in from reference TRBV5-1 and TRBJ2-2): KAGVTQTPRYLIKTRGQQVTLSCSPISGHRSVSWYQQTPGQGLQFLFEYFSETQRNKGNFPGRFSGRQFSNSRSEMNVSTLELGDSALYLCASSSAWGSTGELFFGEGSRLTVL.

In this sample, this clone turned up a few times. This chain uses TRBV11-2 with TRBJ2-7; D could derive from TRBD1 or TRBD2 (5 bases each). The germline V gene has CDR1 SGHAT and CDR2 FQNNGV. The CDR3 has 15 amino acids. V was shortened by 5 bases and J by 2 bases, with 16 bases between the two germline ends. CDR3 region: CASSQGRAAPYEQYF. CDR3 sequence (DNA): TGTGCCAGCAGCCAGGGACGGGCTGCCCCCTACGAGCAGTACTTC. Supplemented by reference TRBV11-2 and TRBJ2-7, the full variable domain reads EAGVAQSPRYKIIEKRQSVAFWCNPISGHATLYWYQQILGQGPKLLIQFQNNGVVDDSQLPKDRFSAERLKGVDSTLKIQPAKLEDSAVYLCASSQGRAAPYEQYFGPGTRLTVT.

V gene TRBV6-1 combines with J gene TRBJ1-6, with 10 bases lining up with TRBD1. V lost 2 bases to trimming and J lost 8 bases; unmatched junction nucleotides: 9. The germline V gene has CDR1 MNHNS and CDR2 SASEGT. The CDR3 has 17 amino acids. The CDR3 DNA reads as TGTGCCAGCAGTGAAAGGGGACAGGGGCGGGGGCATTCACCCCTCCACTTT. Amino acid sequence: CASSERGQGRGHSPLHF.

The sample holds a few counts of this clone. The J gene is TRBJ2-2, the V gene TRBV6-5; D unresolved. Germline V gene sequence: CDR1 MNHEY, CDR2 SVGAGI. V dropped 5 bases and J dropped 6 bases, with 10 bases sitting between them. This CDR3 spans 13 amino acids. The CDR3 DNA sequence: TGTGCCAGCAGTCTCCGCCTTGCCGGGGAGCTGTTTTTT. Its protein is CASSLRLAGELFF.

A word on this clone: One end of the junction is discordant with germline, which a read error may explain. This chain uses TRBV6-1 with TRBJ1-4; D is possibly TRBD1 (6 bases). From germline, CDR1 is MNHNS and CDR2 SASEGT. This CDR3 has 15 residues. The DNA for the CDR3 is TGTGCCATCAGTGCGGGGGCTCAAGTCGAAGGAAAACTGTTTTTT. Translation: CAISAGAQVEGKLFF.

This clone occurred once. The genes are TRBV28 and TRBJ1-1; D uncertain. Trimming cost V 2 bases and J 8 bases, with 6 bases left between them. The CDR3 is 11 residues long. Germline assignment: CDR1 MDHEN and CDR2 SYDVKM. CDR3 sequence: CASSLGVEAFF. CDR3 bases: TGTGCCAGCAGTTTAGGGGTGGAAGCTTTCTTT.

The J gene is TRBJ1-5, the V gene TRBV27; 9 bases line up with TRBD1. The germline V gene has CDR1 MNHEY and CDR2 SMNVEV (reference sequence). The V segment lost 8 bases and the J segment 6 bases; nucleotides outside the gene matches: 8. The CDR3 covers 14 residues. This CDR3 is CASRAGTGTQPQHF. CDR3 in DNA: TGTGCCAGCCGAGCCGGGACAGGGACTCAGCCCCAGCATTTT.

The chain is built from TRBV10-3 and TRBJ2-7, with a possible D match to TRBD1 (6 bases). V shed 4 bases and J shed 3 bases, with 13 bases lying between them. There are 14 residues in the CDR3. From germline, CDR1 is ENHRY and CDR2 SYGVKD. The CDR3 DNA sequence: TGTGCCATCAGTGTAACAGGGAAAGGCTACGAGCAGTACTTC. Its translation is CAISVTGKGYEQYF.

This clone was detected once. CDR3 in DNA: TGTGCCAGCAGCCCCGGGACAGGGTATCAGCCCCAGCATTTT. It translates to CASSPGTGYQPQHF. The gene calls are TRBV27 and TRBJ1-5, with 9 nucleotides matching TRBD1. The trim removed 6 bases at V and 5 bases at J, leaving 5 bases unmatched. The germline CDR1 and CDR2 sequences are MNHEY and SMNVEV (reference sequence). There are 14 residues in the CDR3.

This sequence joins TRBV2 and TRBJ2-2; TRBD2 agrees at 11 bases. V shed 5 bases, J shed 1 base, and the junction held 3 bases outside the gene matches. The length of the CDR3 is 16 residues. Germline V gives CDR1 SNHLY, CDR2 FYNNEI. The CDR3 loop reads CASSPTSGGNTGELFF. As DNA, the CDR3 is TGTGCCAGCAGTCCCACTAGCGGGGGGAACACCGGGGAGCTGTTTTTT.

Notes on this clone: Other nucleotide sequences in the sample specify the same CDR3. The V gene is TRBV18, the J gene TRBJ2-5; D uncertain. Germline V gene data show CDR1 as KGHSH and CDR2 as LQKENI. V was clipped by 2 bases and J by 5 bases, with 3 bases between them. CDR3 length equals 11 residues. CDR3 amino acids: CASSPRETQYF. The CDR3 coding sequence is TGTGCCAGCTCACCAAGGGAGACCCAGTACTTC.

The V gene is TRBV5-4, the J gene TRBJ2-1; D is undetermined. Germline CDR1 and CDR2: SGHNT and YYREEE (reference sequence). Trimming removed 3 bases at V and 6 bases at J, with 4 bases between. The CDR3 loop spans 11 amino acids. The CDR3 nucleotides read TGTGCCAGCAGCTCTAGCAATGAGCAGTTCTTC. Protein sequence: CASSSSNEQFF.